Shown below are 8 T cell receptor beta chains from a single sample sequenced in a study of a mutant IDH1 vaccine in newly diagnosed glioma. Documented time point: week 11, during vaccination. A single vaccine dose contained 300 ug of mutant IDH1 20-mer peptide, and topical imiquimod was used with it. The antigens these receptors bind are not known. Only in-frame clones appear in the TCRdb table, and some are missing; sequencing was by immunoSEQ multiplex PCR. The data show 57,000 or so clones, about 80% seen once. Sequencing was performed on PBMCs, taken from a glioma patient whose treatment included an IDH1 peptide vaccine. The receptors come from a man aged 30 to 39 with glioma.

The rearrangement links TRBV15 to TRBJ1-5; 8 nucleotides align to TRBD1. The CDR3 is made up of 17 amino acids. V dropped 4 bases and J dropped 5; count of bases not matched to a gene: 13. CDR1 is LNHNV, CDR2 YYDKDF, per germline (reference sequence). The DNA for the CDR3 is TGTGCCACCAGCATTTGGAGCTCACAGGGGGTGGATCAGCCCCAGCATTTT. Encoded protein: CATSIWSSQGVDQPQHF.

The chain joins TRBV29-1 to TRBJ1-1; possible D gene TRBD1, 5 bases. The CDR3 is made up of 12 amino acids. CDR1 is SQVTM and CDR2 is ANQGSEA in the germline V gene. Trimming took off 6 bases at V and 1 base at J, with 9 bases between the two ends. CDR3 coding DNA: TGCAGCGTGGCGGGGACGAACACTGAAGCTTTCTTT. This codes for CSVAGTNTEAFF.

J is TRBJ2-5 and V is TRBV28; D is ambiguous. The CDR3 contains 16 residues. The germline V and J ends were trimmed by 1 base and 5 bases, with 17 bases remaining between them. Germline-derived CDR1 and CDR2 are MDHEN and SYDVKM. This CDR3 is CASSLYQTAGPETQYF. As DNA, the CDR3 is TGTGCCAGCAGTTTATATCAAACGGCTGGTCCGGAGACCCAGTACTTC.

This clone is a singleton in its sample. V is TRBV29-1 and J is TRBJ2-3, with D tentatively TRBD2 (6 bases). The CDR3 has 13 amino acids. Per the germline V gene, CDR1 is SQVTM and CDR2 is ANQGSEA. Trimming stripped 4 bases from V and 0 bases from J, with 8 bases between. The CDR3 nucleotides are TGCAGCGTTGGGACTACTAGCACAGATACGCAGTATTTT. Its protein product is CSVGTTSTDTQYF.

This chain uses TRBV5-1 with TRBJ2-5; 10 bases line up with TRBD2. V was clipped by 7 bases and J by 5 bases; unmatched bases: 8. Germline lookup yields CDR1 SGHRS and CDR2 YFSETQ. This CDR3 contains 14 residues. The CDR3 DNA is TGCGCCAGCGGAAAAAGCGGGAGGGGTGAGACCCAGTACTTC. Protein product: CASGKSGRGETQYF.

The chain combines TRBV4-1 with TRBJ2-2; D gene unclear. CDR3 length equals 17 residues. The V end was cut by 0 bases, the J end by 2 bases, with 13 bases between. From germline, CDR1 is MGHRA and CDR2 YSYEKL. CDR3 residues: CASSQDLMGINTGELFF. CDR3 in DNA: TGCGCCAGCAGCCAAGATCTGATGGGGATAAACACCGGGGAGCTGTTTTTT.

The rearrangement uses TRBV18 and TRBJ2-7; maybe TRBD1 (5 bases). V gave up 2 bases and J gave up 0 bases, with 8 bases separating them. CDR3 length equals 14 residues. From germline, CDR1 is KGHSH and CDR2 LQKENI. The CDR3 DNA sequence: TGTGCCAGCTCACCAATCCAGGGCTCCTACGAGCAGTACTTC. Residues: CASSPIQGSYEQYF.

This rearrangement joins TRBV2 to TRBJ2-5; the D is unclear. The CDR3 has 12 amino acids. V was clipped by 6 bases and J by 5 bases, with 10 bases between them. Looked up from germline, CDR1 is SNHLY and CDR2 is FYNNEI. CDR3 in DNA: TGTGCCAGCAGGCCCGACGGGGAGACCCAGTACTTC. This codes for CASRPDGETQYF.